The 27 T cell receptor beta chains below come from one sample, sequenced in a study of shared T cell receptors in the human thymus. Repertoires were generated with immunoSEQ multiplex PCR, while TCRdb's copy carries only in-frame clones and drops some. The sample has hundreds of thousands of clones, around 87% seen once; the top ten hold 0.009% to 0.0095%. These sequences were also reported in another study, on human thymus T cells.

Material for sequencing was thymocytes. The receptors derive from a boy in the first two years of life with a congenital heart defect.

This clone was recorded a few times. This chain joins TRBV5-6 and TRBJ2-7; 8 nucleotides align to TRBD2. Germline values: CDR1 SGHDT, CDR2 YYEEEE. Trimming took 2 bases from V and 2 from J; bases not matched to a gene: 9. CDR3 size: 16 residues. The CDR3 DNA sequence: TGTGCCAGCAGCTTTCTAATAGCGGGGCGGGCCTACGAGCAGTACTTC. This gives the protein CASSFLIAGRAYEQYF.

The V gene is TRBV15, the J gene TRBJ2-3, with TRBD1 matching over 8 bases. The CDR3 runs 17 residues. With 0 bases clipped from V and 2 bases from J, the junction kept 7 bases outside the gene matches. CDR1 LNHNV and CDR2 YYDKDF come from the germline V gene (reference sequence). DNA of the CDR3: TGTGCCACCAGCAGAGATCTGCGGGACAGGATCACAGATACGCAGTATTTT. Its protein is CATSRDLRDRITDTQYF.

A remark on this clone: The sample holds other DNA sequences that translate to the same CDR3. V usage is TRBV18 and J usage is TRBJ2-7; 7 bases match TRBD1. Germline CDR1 reads KGHSH; CDR2 reads LQKENI. This CDR3 spans 14 amino acids. Trimming removed 3 bases from V and 2 bases from J; junction bases left unmatched: 4. CDR3 in amino acids: CASSPPGTAYEQYF. In nucleotides, the CDR3 is TGTGCCAGCTCACCGCCCGGGACAGCCTACGAGCAGTACTTC.

The CDR3 is CASGRQGRSGANVLTF. Written as DNA, the CDR3 is TGTGCCAGCGGCCGCCAGGGGCGTTCTGGGGCCAACGTCCTGACTTTC. The chain recombines TRBV5-4 with TRBJ2-6; a weak D match, TRBD1 (6 bases). CDR3 length equals 16 residues. Trimming pared 7 bases from V and 1 base from J, leaving 15 bases between. In germline, CDR1 is SGHNT, CDR2 YYREEE (reference sequence).

The J gene is TRBJ1-4, the V gene TRBV4-3; D is uncertain. This CDR3 spans 15 amino acids. Germline lookup yields CDR1 LGHNA and CDR2 YSLEER. Trimming took off 0 bases at V and 4 bases at J, with 9 bases between the two ends. DNA for the CDR3: TGCGCCAGCAGCCAAGAGAGGGTTCTTAATGAAAAACTGTTTTTT. Translation: CASSQERVLNEKLFF.

In its sample, this clone was seen once. The chain couples TRBV4-1 to TRBJ2-5, with TRBD2 matching over 12 bases. With 4 bases clipped from V and 2 bases from J, the junction kept 8 bases outside the gene matches. Germline values: CDR1 MGHRA, CDR2 YSYEKL. The CDR3 has 17 amino acids. For the CDR3, the DNA is TGCGCCAGCAGCCCCCCGACTAGCGGGGGCCCTCAAGAGACCCAGTACTTC. Residues: CASSPPTSGGPQETQYF.

V is TRBV5-4 and J is TRBJ2-2; D is ambiguous. The CDR3 runs 17 residues. In germline, CDR1 is SGHNT, CDR2 YYREEE (reference sequence). The germline V and J ends were trimmed by 2 bases and 1 base, with 15 bases remaining between them. This CDR3 is CASSFFLPPKNTGELFF. For the CDR3, the DNA is TGTGCCAGCAGCTTCTTCCTTCCTCCTAAGAACACCGGGGAGCTGTTTTTT.

The chain carries TRBV5-6 and TRBJ2-7; a possible D gene is TRBD2 (7 bases). This CDR3 region has 16 residues. The germline V gene has CDR1 SGHDT and CDR2 YYEEEE. V dropped 0 bases and J dropped 0 bases, with 13 bases sitting between them. In DNA, the CDR3 is TGTGCCAGCAGCTTGGATAGGGGGGGACCCTCCTACGAGCAGTACTTC. Translating it yields CASSLDRGGPSYEQYF.

The chain recombines TRBV6-6 with TRBJ1-4; 8 nucleotides align to TRBD1. The germline V gene has CDR1 MNHNY and CDR2 SVGAGI (reference sequence). After removal of 0 bases from V and 7 bases from J, the junction contained 4 bases not matched to a gene. The CDR3 consists of 15 residues. CDR3 amino acids: CASSYSDRDLEKLFF. The CDR3 nucleotides are TGTGCCAGCAGTTACTCGGACAGGGATCTTGAAAAACTGTTTTTT.

This chain connects TRBV7-2 to TRBJ1-1, with D perhaps TRBD1 (5 bases). V was trimmed by 6 bases and J by 10 bases, leaving 15 bases between them. This CDR3 has 12 residues. In germline, CDR1 is SGHTA, CDR2 FQGNSA. CDR3 residues: CASSQQASRAFF. The DNA of the CDR3 is TGTGCCAGCAGTCAACAGGCATCTCGAGCTTTCTTT.

A few counts support this clone. The rearrangement uses TRBV9 and TRBJ2-1; 7 bases map to TRBD2. V lost 3 bases and J lost 3; bases outside the gene matches: 6. Germline CDR1 reads SGDLS; CDR2 reads YYNGEE. The CDR3 covers 15 residues. The CDR3 region has the DNA TGTGCCAGCAGCGGAAAGCGGGGTAACTACAATGAGCAGTTCTTC. Amino acids: CASSGKRGNYNEQFF.

CDR3 amino acids: CASSQTGSSNQPQHF. CDR3 coding DNA: TGTGCCAGCAGTCAGACAGGGTCGAGCAATCAGCCCCAGCATTTT. The chain links TRBV28 to TRBJ1-5; 7 bases are a match to TRBD1. The V gene's germline CDR1 is MDHEN and CDR2 SYDVKM. CDR3 length: 15 amino acids. V was clipped by 5 bases and J by 1 base; unmatched bases: 5.

The chain joins TRBV10-2 to TRBJ1-1; D remains unclear. The germline gives CDR1 WSHSY, CDR2 SAAADI. Trimming pared 10 bases from V and 1 base from J, leaving 16 bases between. This CDR3 has 14 amino acids. The CDR3 loop is CATIHRRANTEAFF. The DNA for the CDR3 is TGCGCCACCATTCATCGGAGAGCGAACACTGAAGCTTTCTTT.

This sequence joins TRBV27 and TRBJ2-6; D remains ambiguous. Trimming took off 3 bases at V and 0 bases at J, with 24 bases between the two ends. The CDR3 runs to 21 residues. Germline loops: CDR1 MNHEY, CDR2 SMNVEV (reference sequence). The CDR3 is CASSFTFADYTLTSGANVLTF. The CDR3 DNA reads as TGTGCCAGCAGTTTTACTTTTGCTGATTATACTCTTACCTCTGGGGCCAACGTCCTGACTTTC.

The V gene is TRBV10-3, the J gene TRBJ2-3, with 14 bases aligning to TRBD2. Germline CDR1 ENHRY, CDR2 SYGVKD. The CDR3 is 21 amino acids. V lost 2 bases and J lost 0; bases outside the gene matches: 13. CDR3 residues: CAISEPKTSGRGLPSTDTQYF. The CDR3 bases are TGTGCCATCAGTGAGCCGAAGACTAGCGGGAGGGGTCTTCCGAGCACAGATACGCAGTATTTT.

The V gene is TRBV7-9, the J gene TRBJ2-2, with TRBD2 identical over 9 bases. This CDR3 has 15 amino acids. CDR1 and CDR2 (germline): SEHNR, FQNEAQ (reference sequence). The V segment lost 7 bases and the J segment 4 bases; nucleotides outside the gene matches: 7. CDR3 DNA: TGTGCCAGCACTTTGGGTAGCGGGGGCACCGGGGAGCTGTTTTTT. This translates into CASTLGSGGTGELFF.

This sequence joins TRBV6-1 and TRBJ1-4, with TRBD1 as a possible D gene (5 bases). CDR1 is MNHNS, CDR2 SASEGT, per germline. Trimming took 8 bases from V and 6 from J, leaving 7 bases between them. The CDR3 sequence is 11 residues long. CDR3 bases: TGTGCCAGCTGGGGGGATGAAAAACTGTTTTTT. Encoded protein: CASWGDEKLFF.

V gene TRBV2 combines with J gene TRBJ2-5; TRBD2 is a possible D gene (5 bases). V was pared by 6 bases and J by 1 base, with 12 bases between. This CDR3 is built from 14 residues. Germline loops: CDR1 SNHLY, CDR2 FYNNEI. The CDR3 nucleotides are TGTGCCAGCAGAGCCTATAGCGTCCAAGAGACCCAGTACTTC. This translates into CASRAYSVQETQYF.

On this clone: A read error may account for a junction end that differs from germline. The rearrangement links TRBV7-9 to TRBJ2-3; D is possibly TRBD1 (6 bases). The germline V gene has CDR1 SEHNR and CDR2 FQNEAQ (reference sequence). The CDR3 is made up of 13 amino acids. CDR3 loop: CASSDRSRDAQYF. In DNA, the CDR3 is TGTGCCAGTTCTGACAGGTCTCGAGATGCGCAGTATTTT.

The CDR3: CASSQSTLAGQETQYF. The CDR3 DNA reads TGTGCCAGCAGCCAGAGCACTCTAGCGGGGCAAGAGACCCAGTACTTC. This chain connects TRBV4-2 to TRBJ2-5; TRBD2 matches at 9 bases. The length of the CDR3 is 16 residues. Germline V CDR1 and CDR2: LGHNA, YNFKEQ. J was trimmed by 2 bases and V by 3 bases; bases with no gene match: 7.

This sequence joins TRBV6-1 and TRBJ2-3; D might be TRBD1 (5 bases). CDR1 is MNHNS and CDR2 is SASEGT in the germline V gene. This CDR3 contains 16 residues. V was shortened by 0 bases and J by 6 bases, with 16 bases between the two germline ends. The CDR3 sequence is CASSEAPVSKGDTQYF. The CDR3 DNA is TGTGCCAGCAGTGAAGCGCCTGTGAGCAAGGGGGATACGCAGTATTTT.

The CDR3 spells CASSPAAGDRGGAFF. Written as DNA, the CDR3 is TGTGCCAGCAGCCCCGCAGCGGGGGACAGGGGGGGGGCTTTCTTT. V gene TRBV6-6 combines with J gene TRBJ1-1, with 11 bases aligning to TRBD1. The CDR3 totals 15 residues. Germline trimming cut 6 bases from V and 11 bases from J; bases unmatched to any gene: 14. Germline V gene lookup returns CDR1 MNHNY and CDR2 SVGAGI (reference sequence).

The CDR3 DNA reads TGTGCCAGCAGCTTAACGGGAGGCCCTCCTAATGAGCAGTTCTTC. Its protein is CASSLTGGPPNEQFF. The J gene is TRBJ2-1, the V gene TRBV11-2, with 7 positions matching TRBD2. CDR3 length equals 15 residues. With V trimmed by 2 bases and J by 7 bases, 8 bases remained unmatched. In germline, CDR1 is SGHAT, CDR2 FQNNGV.

Regarding this clone: At the DNA level, this CDR3 is encoded by other sequences in the same sample as well. V usage is TRBV4-3 and J usage is TRBJ2-1; D is possibly TRBD2 (6 bases). CDR3 size: 16 residues. CDR1 and CDR2 (germline): LGHNA, YSLEER. V lost 0 bases and J 0 bases, leaving 9 bases between the germline ends. The CDR3 DNA reads TGCGCCAGCAGCCAAGATGGGGGGAGCTCCTACAATGAGCAGTTCTTC. It encodes CASSQDGGSSYNEQFF.

V and J are TRBV7-6 and TRBJ2-1, with 12 bases lining up with TRBD2. The CDR3 extends over 15 amino acids. With V trimmed by 5 bases and J by 9 bases, 8 bases remained unmatched. Germline CDR1 reads SGHVS; CDR2 reads FNYEAQ. The CDR3 DNA reads as TGTGCCAGCAGCGGACGACTAGCGGGGGCCCGTGAGCAGTTCTTC. Its translation is CASSGRLAGAREQFF.

Concerning this clone itself: Other DNA sequences within the sample encode an identical CDR3. V is TRBV27 and J is TRBJ1-1, with TRBD1 as a possible D gene (5 bases). This CDR3 comprises 12 residues. The V end was cut by 4 bases, the J end by 5 bases, with 8 bases between. Germline CDR1 reads MNHEY; CDR2 reads SMNVEV (reference sequence). The CDR3 DNA follows: TGTGCCAGCAGTTCCCGGGGGACTGAAGCTTTCTTT. Translation gives CASSSRGTEAFF.

The chain has TRBV7-3 and TRBJ1-1, with TRBD1 matching 7 bases. V trimming: 2 bases; J trimming: 6 bases; junction bases outside the gene matches: 6. From germline, CDR1 is SGHTA and CDR2 FQGTGA. CDR3 length: 14 amino acids. The CDR3 region is CASSLHRGDPEAFF. CDR3 in DNA: TGTGCCAGCAGCTTACACAGGGGCGACCCTGAAGCTTTCTTT.